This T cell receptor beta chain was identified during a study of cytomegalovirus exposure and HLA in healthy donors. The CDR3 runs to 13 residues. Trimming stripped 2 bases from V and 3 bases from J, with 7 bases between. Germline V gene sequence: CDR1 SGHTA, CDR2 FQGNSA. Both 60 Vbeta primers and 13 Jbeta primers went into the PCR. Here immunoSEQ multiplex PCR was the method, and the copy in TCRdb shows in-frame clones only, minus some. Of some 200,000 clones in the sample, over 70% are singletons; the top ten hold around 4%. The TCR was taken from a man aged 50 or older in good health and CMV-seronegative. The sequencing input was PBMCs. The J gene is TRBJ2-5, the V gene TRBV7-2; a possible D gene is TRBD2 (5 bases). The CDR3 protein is CASSLSGKETQYF. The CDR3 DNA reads TGTGCCAGCAGCTTATCGGGGAAAGAGACCCAGTACTTC.